This is a list of T cell receptor beta chains from one sample in a study of immune evolution from preneoplasia to lung adenocarcinoma. Profiled with immunoSEQ multiplex PCR; TCRdb holds only in-frame clones, not every one. The repertoire holds 10,000 to 13,000 clones, with 80% to 90% as singletons. Sequencing input: FFPE minimally invasive lung adenocarcinoma tissue. These receptors were obtained from a person aged 70 to 85 with lung adenocarcinoma. Both conserved end residues are part of each CDR3. The order of the fields is J gene, V gene, D gene, clone size, CDR3 protein, CDR3 DNA. D genes are given only for firm matches. Not all rows give a size; the values are once, few, many and, for expanded clones, a class.

>TRBJ1-6|TRBV5-1|TRBD1|once
CASSIWGQNSPLHF
TGCGCCAGCAGCATATGGGGACAGAATTCACCCCTCCACTTT
>TRBJ2-3|TRBV28|.|.
CASSPTGAVDTQYF
TGTGCCAGCAGCCCGACAGGAGCAGTCGATACGCAGTATTTT
>TRBJ2-6|TRBV29-1|.|.
CSVEWETGANVLTF
TGCAGCGTTGAGTGGGAGACTGGGGCCAACGTCCTGACTTTC
>TRBJ2-3|TRBV19|.|.
CASSAPATDTQYF
TGTGCCAGTAGTGCGCCCGCCACCGATACGCAGTATTTT
>TRBJ1-1|TRBV30|TRBD1|once
CAWSVLDTGDTEAFF
TGTGCCTGGAGTGTACTTGATACAGGGGACACTGAAGCTTTCTTT
>TRBJ2-7|TRBV6-1|.|once
CASSEVGPYEQYF
TGTGCCAGCAGTGAGGTTGGCCCCTACGAGCAGTACTTC
>TRBJ2-1|TRBV5-8|TRBD2|.
CASSAGGSSYNEQFF
TGTGCCAGCAGCGCGGGGGGGAGCTCCTACAATGAGCAGTTCTTC
>TRBJ1-2|TRBV5-1|.|.
CASSLEAGTDGYTF
TGCGCCAGCAGCTTGGAGGCGGGAACGGATGGCTACACCTTC
>TRBJ1-3|TRBV28|.|.
CASSFRRNTIYF
TGTGCCAGCAGTTTTCGTCGAAACACCATATATTTT
>TRBJ2-2|TRBV2|TRBD2|.
CASRGLAGAVTGELFF
TGTGCCAGCAGGGGACTAGCGGGAGCGGTAACCGGGGAGCTGTTTTTT
>TRBJ2-7|TRBV10-3|.|medium-sized
CAISEAGQEQYF
TGTGCCATCAGTGAGGCAGGACAGGAGCAGTACTTC
>TRBJ2-7|TRBV7-8|.|.
CASSFTSSYEQYF
TGTGCCAGCAGCTTCACGTCCTCCTACGAGCAGTACTTC
>TRBJ2-2|TRBV30|TRBD1|.
CAWSVTGGTGELFF
TGTGCCTGGAGTGTCACAGGGGGAACCGGGGAGCTGTTTTTT
>TRBJ2-2|TRBV7-9|.|.
CASSQTLPLYF
TGTGCCAGCAGCCAGACCCTCCCCTTATATTTT
>TRBJ1-4|TRBV7-9|.|.
CASSLGAATNEKLFF
TGTGCCAGCAGCTTAGGGGCAGCAACTAATGAAAAACTGTTTTTT
>TRBJ1-6|TRBV18|.|.
CVSSPGLNSPLHF
TGTGTCAGCTCACCAGGGTTGAATTCACCCCTCCACTTT
>TRBJ1-1|TRBV28|.|.
CASRRADSMNTEAFF
TGTGCCAGCAGACGGGCAGACTCCATGAACACTGAAGCTTTCTTT
>TRBJ2-7|TRBV5-1|TRBD1|.
CASSFGQDYEQYF
TGCGCCAGCAGCTTTGGACAGGATTACGAGCAGTACTTC
>TRBJ1-2|TRBV15|.|.
CATSTRGQTTYGYTF
TGTGCCACCAGCACACGAGGGCAGACAACCTATGGCTACACCTTC
>TRBJ1-3|TRBV19|.|.
CASSPGTTTGNTIYF
TGTGCCAGTAGTCCCGGGACAACCACTGGAAACACCATATATTTT
>TRBJ2-3|TRBV10-3|TRBD2|.
CATLYREGADTQYF
TGTGCCACCTTGTACCGGGAGGGGGCAGATACGCAGTATTTT
>TRBJ2-7|TRBV6-1|TRBD2|.
CASSSGRAYEQYF
TGTGCCAGCAGTAGCGGGAGGGCCTACGAGCAGTACTTC
>TRBJ2-3|TRBV7-8|TRBD1|.
CASSLALGTGADTQYF
TGTGCCAGCAGCTTAGCTCTCGGGACAGGGGCAGATACGCAGTATTTT
>TRBJ1-5|TRBV19|.|.
CASSMVQGNQPQHF
TGTGCCAGTAGTATGGTACAGGGAAATCAGCCCCAGCATTTT
>TRBJ2-3|TRBV5-1|.|.
CASSFGGADTQYF
TGCGCCAGCAGCTTCGGAGGGGCAGATACGCAGTATTTT
>TRBJ2-3|TRBV6-1|.|.
CASSEAPGEGTDTQYF
TGTGCCAGCAGTGAAGCGCCAGGGGAGGGGACAGATACGCAGTATTTT
>TRBJ2-3|TRBV28|.|.
CASSLRSDTQYF
TGTGCCAGCAGTCTCCGATCAGATACGCAGTATTTT
>TRBJ1-5|TRBV6-5|.|.
CASKRGQGNQPQHF
TGTGCCAGCAAGCGGGGGCAAGGCAATCAGCCCCAGCATTTT